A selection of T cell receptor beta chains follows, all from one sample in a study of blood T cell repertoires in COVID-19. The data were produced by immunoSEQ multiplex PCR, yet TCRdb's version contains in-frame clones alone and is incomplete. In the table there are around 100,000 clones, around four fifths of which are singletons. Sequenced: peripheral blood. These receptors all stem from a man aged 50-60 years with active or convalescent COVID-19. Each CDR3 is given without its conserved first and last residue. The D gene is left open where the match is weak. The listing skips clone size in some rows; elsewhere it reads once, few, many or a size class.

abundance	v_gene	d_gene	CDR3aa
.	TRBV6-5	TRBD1	ASRKPGQGFLGYT
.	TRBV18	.	ASSPPSGDIGTQY
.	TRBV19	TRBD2	ASSIRRGAVRNEQY
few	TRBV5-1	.	ASSFSTGELF
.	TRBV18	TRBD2	ASSPGTSGSGDEQF
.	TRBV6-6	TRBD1	ASSPIGTGGGFGGYT
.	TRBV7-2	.	ASSLMRDRELF
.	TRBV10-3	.	ASLDSTEAF
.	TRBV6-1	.	ASSEGTWGDRNTIY
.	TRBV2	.	ASSEDLERPYEQY
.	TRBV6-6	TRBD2	ASSPGLAGVSYNEQF
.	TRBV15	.	ATSSYGGNYGYT
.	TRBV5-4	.	ASSFAGVLNTEAF
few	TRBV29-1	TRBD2	SVELAGGYTDTQY
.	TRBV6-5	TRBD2	ASGSQGGETQY
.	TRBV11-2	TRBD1	ASSLTGRTEAF
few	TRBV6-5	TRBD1	ASTDRGSAKNIQY
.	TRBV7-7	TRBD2	ASSLYGGYNEQF
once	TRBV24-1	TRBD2	ATSSGDPTDTQY
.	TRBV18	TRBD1	ASSPPGQGNIDEAF
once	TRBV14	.	ASSQDALRDNEQF
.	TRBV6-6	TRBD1	ASSSGGVNEQY
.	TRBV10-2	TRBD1	ASSSTGRDTIY
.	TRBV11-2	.	ASSFKQGYGYT
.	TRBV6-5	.	ASSYPKGRGSYEQY
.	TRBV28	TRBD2	ASSSPAGGTDTQY
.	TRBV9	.	ASSGQGYGNTIY
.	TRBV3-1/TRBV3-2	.	ASSQAATGGFGYT
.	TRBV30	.	AWSPDRLNEKLF
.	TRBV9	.	ASSISLQGMGYT
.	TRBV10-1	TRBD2	ASSASGSYEQF
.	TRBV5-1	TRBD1	ASSSGQGFNEQF
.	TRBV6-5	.	ASSYRMENYEQY
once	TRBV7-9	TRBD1	ASSIGQANTEAF
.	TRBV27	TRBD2	ATRLATAYNEQF
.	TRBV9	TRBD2	ASSVGSGRSYEQY
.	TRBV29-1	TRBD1	SVDGPGGRTEAF
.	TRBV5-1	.	ASSLWSGRSGELF
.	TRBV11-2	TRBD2	ASSPTSGTAKNIQY
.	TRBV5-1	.	ASSFDRYYT
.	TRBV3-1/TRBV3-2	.	ASSLSTGNTEAF
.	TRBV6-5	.	ASSYKLAQSSYEQY
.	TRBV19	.	ASSIGRRLNNQPQH
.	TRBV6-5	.	ASSKTPGLQF
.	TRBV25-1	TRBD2	ASIGQERESYNEQF
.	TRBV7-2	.	ASSLGQTGELF
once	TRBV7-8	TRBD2	ASSLVGTSGTEQY
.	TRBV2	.	ASTEAGELF
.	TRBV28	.	ATAVSNQPQH
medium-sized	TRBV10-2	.	ASSRQVYNSPLH
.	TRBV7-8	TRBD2	ASSLDVAGGLDTQY
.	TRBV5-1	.	ASSTGQTSTDTQY
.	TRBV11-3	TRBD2	ASSSQLAGANEQF
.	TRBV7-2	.	ASSPYGSSYNEQF
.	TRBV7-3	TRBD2	ASSVLAGETYNEQF
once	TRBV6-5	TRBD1	ASRRTGDGEKLF
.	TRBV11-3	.	ASSLDAYGTEAF
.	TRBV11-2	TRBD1	ASSSGQGFTEAF
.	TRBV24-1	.	ATSESLLNTGELF